These 24 T cell receptor beta chains share one sample of origin, sequenced in a study of naive and memory T cell subsets. The beta constant-region primer was an equimolar mix of two oligonucleotides covering TRBC1 and TRBC2. Four rounds of PCR amplified the ligated cDNA using nested alpha and beta constant-region primers plus SP2. MiXCR, run by TCRdb on the UMI-ligation and nested PCR reads, gives a single entry per CDR3 protein. Of 95,000 to 150,000 distinct CDR3 sequences detected, around 35% appear once; the ten largest clones hold 0.9%. Sequencing was performed on central memory CD4+ T cells from blood. The origin of the receptors is a human donor in good health.

This clonotype was found a few times. The chain is built from TRBV29-1 and TRBJ2-5, with TRBD2 identical over 14 bases. CDR3 length: 16 residues. With 3 bases clipped from V and 7 bases from J, the junction kept 10 bases outside the gene matches. The germline CDR1 and CDR2 sequences are SQVTM and ANQGSEA. CDR3 DNA sequence: TGCAGCGTTGAGGCAGGGACTAGCGGGGGACCTGGGACCCAGTACTTC. This sequence encodes CSVEAGTSGGPGTQYF.

This chain links TRBV20-1 with TRBJ2-7, with TRBD2 matching over 14 bases. Germline CDR1 DFQATT, CDR2 SNEGSKA (reference sequence). Trimming took 3 bases from V and 4 from J; bases not matched to a gene: 11. CDR3 length equals 17 residues. CDR3: CSASETSGRAKGYEQYF. The CDR3 coding sequence is TGCAGTGCTAGCGAGACTAGCGGGAGGGCTAAAGGGTACGAGCAGTACTTC.

CDR3 in DNA: TGCAGTGCTCCCGGGCAGGGGGCGAGCACCGGGGAGCTGTTTTTT. This sequence encodes CSAPGQGASTGELFF. V and J are TRBV20-1 and TRBJ2-2, with 8 bases that match TRBD1. This CDR3 has 15 residues. J was trimmed by 4 bases and V by 5 bases; bases with no gene match: 9. CDR1 is DFQATT, CDR2 SNEGSKA, per germline (reference sequence).

This clonotype has just a few counts. The chain links TRBV18 to TRBJ1-6; possibly TRBD1 for D (6 bases). The CDR3 is 13 residues long. Germline CDR1 reads KGHSH; CDR2 reads LQKENI. Trimming cost V 3 bases and J 10 bases, with 10 bases left between them. The CDR3 reads CASSPGTTSPLHF. CDR3 in DNA: TGTGCCAGCTCACCGGGGACAACCTCACCCCTCCACTTT. Supplemented by reference TRBV18 and TRBJ1-6, the full variable domain reads NAGVMQNPRHLVRRRGQEARLRCSPMKGHSHVYWYRQLPEEGLKFMVYLQKENIIDESGMPKERFSAEFPKEGPSILRIQQVVRGDSAAYFCASSPGTTSPLHFGNGTRLTVT.

The chain recombines TRBV7-8 with TRBJ2-7; 8 bases align to TRBD1. The germline V gene has CDR1 SGHVS and CDR2 FQNEAQ. The CDR3 extends over 14 amino acids. Germline trimming cut 2 bases from V and 2 bases from J; bases unmatched to any gene: 2. In DNA, the CDR3 is TGTGCCAGCAGCTTACAACAGGGGGCCTACGAGCAGTACTTC. Protein: CASSLQQGAYEQYF.

This clonotype turned up a few times. V is TRBV9 and J is TRBJ2-7; TRBD1 agrees at 7 bases. CDR1 SGDLS and CDR2 YYNGEE come from the germline V gene. The CDR3 loop spans 14 amino acids. V lost 2 bases to trimming and J lost 3 bases; unmatched junction nucleotides: 5. This CDR3 reads CASSVGTDNYEQYF. The CDR3 region has the DNA TGTGCCAGCAGCGTTGGGACAGACAACTACGAGCAGTACTTC. Full variable domain (missing parts from reference TRBV9 and TRBJ2-7): DSGVTQTPKHLITATGQRVTLRCSPRSGDLSVYWYQQSLDQGLQFLIQYYNGEERAKGNILERFSAQQFPDLHSELNLSSLELGDSALYFCASSVGTDNYEQYFGPGTRLTVT.

This chain joins TRBV7-2 and TRBJ2-7, with TRBD1 identical over 9 bases. The CDR3 consists of 13 residues. Germline V lookup: CDR1 SGHTA, CDR2 FQGNSA. Unmatched junction bases numbered 7, after V lost 1 base and J lost 12 bases. CDR3 bases: TGTGCCAGCAGCTTAGAATCGGGACAGGGCAGGTACTTC. It encodes CASSLESGQGRYF.

This chain uses TRBV7-9 with TRBJ2-1; 10 positions agree with TRBD2. The CDR3 has 17 amino acids. Germline loops: CDR1 SEHNR, CDR2 FQNEAQ (reference sequence). V lost 2 bases and J lost 7; bases outside the gene matches: 11. The CDR3 loop reads CASSLTRASGRFNEQFF. Written as DNA, the CDR3 is TGTGCCAGCAGCTTAACCCGAGCTAGCGGGAGATTTAATGAGCAGTTCTTC.

Only a few counts were recorded for this clonotype. The chain couples TRBV6-4 to TRBJ2-1; TRBD2 agrees at 7 bases. V lost 5 bases and J lost 7; bases outside the gene matches: 11. Germline V gene data show CDR1 as MRHNA and CDR2 as SNTAGT. The CDR3 runs 15 residues. DNA of the CDR3: TGTGCCAGCAGTATGGTAGCGGGTTCGTTAAATGAGCAGTTCTTC. It encodes CASSMVAGSLNEQFF.

V usage is TRBV29-1 and J usage is TRBJ2-3; unclear D gene. Per germline, CDR1 SQVTM and CDR2 ANQGSEA. The V gene lost 7 bases and the J gene lost 8 bases, with 19 bases spanning the gap. This CDR3 spans 13 amino acids. The CDR3 nucleotides read TGCAGCGCCGAACCGACCTTCCCGGGTACGCAGTATTTT. Protein product: CSAEPTFPGTQYF.

This clonotype appeared many times. The chain combines TRBV29-1 with TRBJ2-5; D uncertain. Trimming cost V 7 bases and J 4 bases, with 19 bases left between them. CDR1 is SQVTM, CDR2 ANQGSEA, per germline. This CDR3 contains 14 residues. CDR3 protein: CSAGRPGTGETQYF. The CDR3 region has the DNA TGCAGCGCGGGCCGCCCAGGTACTGGAGAGACCCAGTACTTC.

The chain employs TRBV4-3 and TRBJ2-2, with D perhaps matching TRBD2 (6 bases). The CDR3 is 17 residues long. Germline CDR1 is LGHNA and CDR2 is YSLEER. Between the trimmed V and J ends, which lost 0 bases and 0 bases, there was a span of 11 bases. The CDR3 loop is CASSQDPSGANTGELFF. CDR3 nucleotide sequence: TGCGCCAGCAGCCAAGATCCTTCGGGAGCGAACACCGGGGAGCTGTTTTTT.

This chain connects TRBV28 to TRBJ2-5; no clear D gene. Trimming cost V 1 base and J 8 bases, with 11 bases left between them. The germline V gene encodes CDR1 MDHEN and CDR2 SYDVKM. The CDR3 is 13 amino acids. The CDR3 DNA follows: TGTGCCAGCAGTTTATTTCTGGGAATCACCCAGTACTTC. Its protein is CASSLFLGITQYF.

This clonotype was observed a handful of times. V is TRBV5-1 and J is TRBJ1-1; D is unclear. There are 14 residues in the CDR3. Trimming shortened V by 7 bases and J by 0 bases, and 13 bases separated the two germline ends. Per the germline V gene, CDR1 is SGHRS and CDR2 is YFSETQ. CDR3 in amino acids: CASAKLGVNTEAFF. For the CDR3, the DNA is TGCGCCAGCGCTAAATTGGGTGTGAACACTGAAGCTTTCTTT.

The rearrangement links TRBV14 to TRBJ2-1; tentatively, D is TRBD1 (6 bases). Germline V CDR1 and CDR2: SGHDN, FVKESK. V was cut by 0 bases and J by 7 bases, with 10 bases left in between. The CDR3 spans 14 residues. The CDR3 is CASSQDLGANEQFF. The CDR3 region has the DNA TGTGCCAGCAGCCAAGATTTGGGGGCGAATGAGCAGTTCTTC. Drawing the rest from reference TRBV14 and TRBJ2-1, the complete variable domain is EAGVTQFPSHSVIEKGQTVTLRCDPISGHDNLYWYRRVMGKEIKFLLHFVKESKQDESGMPNNRFLAERTGGTYSTLKVQPAELEDSGVYFCASSQDLGANEQFFGPGTRLTVL.

This clonotype has just a few counts. This chain links TRBV7-8 with TRBJ2-1; TRBD2 matches 9 bases. J was trimmed by 8 bases and V by 1 base; bases with no gene match: 3. The CDR3 is made up of 14 amino acids. The germline V gene has CDR1 SGHVS and CDR2 FQNEAQ. CDR3 DNA: TGTGCCAGCAGCTTAGGGGGACTAGCCTATGAGCAGTTCTTC. It yields the protein CASSLGGLAYEQFF.

At least ten counts were recorded for this clonotype. The chain uses TRBV12-3 or TRBV12-4 and TRBJ2-2; 8 bases are a match to TRBD2. The CDR3 extends over 16 amino acids. With 5 bases clipped from V and 6 bases from J, the junction kept 11 bases outside the gene matches. For the CDR3, the DNA is TGTGCCAGCAGTCTAACCGGGACTAGAATCTCCGGGGAGCTGTTTTTT. It is translated as CASSLTGTRISGELFF.

In DNA form, the CDR3 reads TGTGCCAGCAGTCCCCTCGCAGGGATGGGGGCCAACGTCCTGACTTTC. Translation gives CASSPLAGMGANVLTF. The chain links TRBV6-5 to TRBJ2-6; tentative D call: TRBD1 (5 bases). V was shortened by 5 bases and J by 4 bases, with 15 bases between the two germline ends. Germline lookup yields CDR1 MNHEY and CDR2 SVGAGI. The CDR3 sequence is 16 residues long.

This chain joins TRBV29-1 and TRBJ2-3; 7 bases are a match to TRBD1. Germline CDR1 is SQVTM and CDR2 is ANQGSEA. After removal of 4 bases from V and 3 bases from J, the junction contained 7 bases not matched to a gene. The CDR3 contains 14 residues. DNA of the CDR3: TGCAGCGTTGCCCCAGGGGGTTGGACAGATACGCAGTATTTT. The encoded protein is CSVAPGGWTDTQYF.

V is TRBV29-1 and J is TRBJ2-1; maybe TRBD2 (6 bases). Trimming pared 7 bases from V and 7 bases from J, leaving 14 bases between. This CDR3 is 12 amino acids long. Germline V lookup: CDR1 SQVTM, CDR2 ANQGSEA. The CDR3 is CSALAPGNEQFF. For the CDR3, the DNA is TGCAGCGCACTAGCTCCTGGGAATGAGCAGTTCTTC.

This clonotype showed up just a few times. The chain recombines TRBV11-2 with TRBJ1-3; tentative D call: TRBD1 (5 bases). Trimming removed 1 base from V and 4 bases from J, with 11 bases in between. This CDR3 has 15 amino acids. Germline CDR1 is SGHAT and CDR2 is FQNNGV. CDR3 DNA sequence: TGTGCCAGCAGCTTAGGAGGGGCGAAAGGAAACACCATATATTTT. Encoded protein: CASSLGGAKGNTIYF.

This clonotype has just a few counts. The J gene is TRBJ1-5, the V gene TRBV3-1; possibly TRBD1 for D (5 bases). Germline V lookup: CDR1 LGHDT, CDR2 YNNKEL (reference sequence). This CDR3 has 14 residues. The ends were cut back, 3 bases at V and 3 bases at J, with 9 bases in the middle. CDR3 sequence: CASSQGVTNQPQHF. The CDR3 region has the DNA TGTGCCAGCAGCCAGGGGGTTACCAATCAGCCCCAGCATTTT.

This rearrangement joins TRBV6-6 to TRBJ2-7; 7 positions agree with TRBD1. CDR3 length: 14 residues. V was pared by 5 bases and J by 3 bases, with 7 bases of the junction left unmatched. Per the germline V gene, CDR1 is MNHNY and CDR2 is SVGAGI (reference sequence). In nucleotides, the CDR3 is TGTGCCAGCAGTGGGGACAGAGGTAACTACGAGCAGTACTTC. Protein sequence: CASSGDRGNYEQYF.

This chain connects TRBV6-2 or TRBV6-3 to TRBJ1-5; perhaps TRBD1 as D (5 bases). Between the trimmed V and J ends, which lost 6 bases and 0 bases, there was a span of 12 bases. The V gene's germline CDR1 is MNHEY and CDR2 SVGEGT. The CDR3 is made up of 15 amino acids. CDR3 sequence reads: CASRTQGYSNQPQHF. DNA of the CDR3: TGTGCCAGCAGAACGCAGGGTTATAGCAATCAGCCCCAGCATTTT.